The source of this T cell receptor (beta chain) is a study of beta chain features in type 1 diabetes. The overall study: The number of sorted cells examined across all samples was some 99,000,000.

Since all of the isolated RNA was reverse transcribed, expressed TCRB transcripts were what got sequenced. Clones were sequenced by immunoSEQ multiplex PCR, and TCRdb holds only the in-frame ones, with some missing. The sample yields around 280,000 clones, about 15% seen once. Study-level points and caveats: Moderate but significant shortening of TCRB CDR3s was recorded in all four CD4+ subsets from Type 1 diabetes patients.

For this clone: Its antigen remains unidentified.

In germline, CDR1 is LGHNT, CDR2 FRNRAP. The CDR3 is 16 amino acids. V was pared by 6 bases and J by 2 bases, with 11 bases of the junction left unmatched. This chain connects TRBV12-5 to TRBJ2-5; 8 nucleotides match TRBD2. The clonotype originates from a man aged 18 to 30 with type 1 diabetes. Sequencing used naive CD4+ T cells from blood. The CDR3 protein is CASGPREGVRQETQYF. CDR3 DNA sequence: TGTGCTAGTGGCCCCCGGGAGGGGGTGCGACAAGAGACCCAGTACTTC.